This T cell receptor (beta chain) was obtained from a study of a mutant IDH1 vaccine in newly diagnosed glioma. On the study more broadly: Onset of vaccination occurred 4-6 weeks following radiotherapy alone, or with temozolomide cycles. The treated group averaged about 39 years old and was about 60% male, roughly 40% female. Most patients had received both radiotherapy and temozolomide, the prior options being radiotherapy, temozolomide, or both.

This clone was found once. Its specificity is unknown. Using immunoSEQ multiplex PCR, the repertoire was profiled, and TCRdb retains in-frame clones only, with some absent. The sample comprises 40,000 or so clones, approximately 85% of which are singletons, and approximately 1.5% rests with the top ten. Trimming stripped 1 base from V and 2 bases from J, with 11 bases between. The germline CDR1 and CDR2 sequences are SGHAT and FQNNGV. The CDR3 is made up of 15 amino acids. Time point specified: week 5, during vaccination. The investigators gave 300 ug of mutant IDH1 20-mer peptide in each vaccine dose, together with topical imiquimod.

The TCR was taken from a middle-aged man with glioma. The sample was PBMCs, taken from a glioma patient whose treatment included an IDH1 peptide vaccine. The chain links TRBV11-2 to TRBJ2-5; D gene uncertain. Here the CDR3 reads CASSLGLGRQETQYF. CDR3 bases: TGTGCCAGCAGCTTAGGATTAGGGCGGCAAGAGACCCAGTACTTC.